These 8 T cell receptor beta chains were all obtained from the same sample, sequenced in a study of PD-L1 blockade in urothelial cancer. Using immunoSEQ multiplex PCR, the repertoire was profiled, and TCRdb retains in-frame clones only, with some absent. In the table there are 45,000 or so clones, 82% of which are singletons. The sample consisted of PBMCs, taken around atezolizumab (anti-PD-L1) treatment. These receptors all stem from a man between 65 and 85 years old with urothelial cancer.

The rearrangement joins TRBV30 to TRBJ1-6; D remains ambiguous. Trimming took 2 bases from V and 0 from J, leaving 8 bases between them. From germline, CDR1 is GTSNPN and CDR2 SVGIG (reference sequence). CDR3 size: 15 residues. This chain's CDR3 is CAWSSESSYNSPLHF. DNA for the CDR3: TGTGCCTGGAGTTCGGAGAGCTCCTATAATTCACCCCTCCACTTT.

The chain has TRBV18 and TRBJ1-2, with TRBD1 identical over 8 bases. CDR3 size: 17 residues. The J segment lost 3 bases and the V segment lost 5 bases, leaving 14 bases of the junction unmatched. The germline gives CDR1 KGHSH, CDR2 LQKENI. The CDR3 DNA reads as TGTGCCAGCTCATCCTTCTTCGCCGGGACAGGAGACTATGGCTACACCTTC. As protein: CASSSFFAGTGDYGYTF.

The gene calls are TRBV7-9 and TRBJ2-2; D is unclear. V lost 5 bases and J 0 bases, leaving 10 bases between the germline ends. This CDR3 contains 15 residues. CDR1 is SEHNR, CDR2 FQNEAQ, per germline (reference sequence). CDR3 loop: CASSASRSNTGELFF. The CDR3, as DNA: TGTGCCAGCAGCGCGAGCCGTTCGAACACCGGGGAGCTGTTTTTT.

This clone has a handful of counts. The chain carries TRBV4-3 and TRBJ2-3, with 7 nucleotides matching TRBD2. This CDR3 is built from 16 residues. Germline CDR1 reads LGHNA; CDR2 reads YSLEER. The junction had 8 bases not matched to a gene; V was cut back by 1 base and J by 4 bases. CDR3 in DNA: TGCGCCAGCAGCCAAGTAACAGCGGGACGGGCAGATACGCAGTATTTT. Encoded protein: CASSQVTAGRADTQYF.

The chain has TRBV9 and TRBJ1-1, with TRBD1 identical over 7 bases. J gave up 7 bases and V 1 base, and 7 bases lay outside the gene matches. Germline V gene lookup returns CDR1 SGDLS and CDR2 YYNGEE. The CDR3 is made up of 14 amino acids. The CDR3 sequence is CASSVTGDFGEAFF. CDR3 DNA sequence: TGTGCCAGCAGCGTAACAGGGGATTTTGGTGAAGCTTTCTTT.

This clone was found a few times. The CDR3 protein is CASSHRGNNQPQHF. The DNA of the CDR3 is TGTGCCAGTAGCCACCGGGGGAACAATCAGCCCCAGCATTTT. V and J are TRBV19 and TRBJ1-5; D may be TRBD1 (5 bases). This CDR3 region has 14 residues. The germline V and J ends were trimmed by 6 bases and 3 bases, with 12 bases remaining between them. CDR1 and CDR2 from the germline V gene are LNHDA and SQIVND (reference sequence).

J is TRBJ1-1 and V is TRBV11-2; D is ambiguous. Germline values: CDR1 SGHAT, CDR2 FQNNGV. Trimming left V 5 bases short and J 11 bases short, with 15 bases between. CDR3 size: 12 residues. CDR3 residues: CASSLAAPRAFF. CDR3 coding DNA: TGTGCCAGCAGCCTCGCGGCGCCTAGGGCTTTCTTT.

The chain uses TRBV2 and TRBJ2-7; possibly TRBD2 for D (5 bases). This CDR3 comprises 11 residues. V shed 7 bases and J shed 7 bases, with 11 bases lying between them. Germline assignment: CDR1 SNHLY and CDR2 FYNNEI. The CDR3 nucleotides are TGTGCCAGCACGGGATTTCAGGAGCAGTACTTC. Translated: CASTGFQEQYF.